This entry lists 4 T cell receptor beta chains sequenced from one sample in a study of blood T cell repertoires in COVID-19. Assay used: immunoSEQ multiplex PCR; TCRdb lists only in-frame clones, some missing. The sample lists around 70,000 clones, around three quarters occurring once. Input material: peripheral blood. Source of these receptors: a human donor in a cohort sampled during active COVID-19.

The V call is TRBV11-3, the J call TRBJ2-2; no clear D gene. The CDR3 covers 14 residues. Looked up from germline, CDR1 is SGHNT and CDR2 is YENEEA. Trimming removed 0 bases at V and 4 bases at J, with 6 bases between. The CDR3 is CASSLDRVTGELFF. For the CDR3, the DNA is TGTGCCAGCAGCTTAGATCGGGTCACCGGGGAGCTGTTTTTT.

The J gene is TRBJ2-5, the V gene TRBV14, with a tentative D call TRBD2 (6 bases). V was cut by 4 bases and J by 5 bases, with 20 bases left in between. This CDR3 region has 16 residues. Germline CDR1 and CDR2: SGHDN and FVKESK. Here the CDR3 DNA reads TGTGCCAGCAGCCTCGGACGGGAGTATATGATGGAGACCCAGTACTTC. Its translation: CASSLGREYMMETQYF.

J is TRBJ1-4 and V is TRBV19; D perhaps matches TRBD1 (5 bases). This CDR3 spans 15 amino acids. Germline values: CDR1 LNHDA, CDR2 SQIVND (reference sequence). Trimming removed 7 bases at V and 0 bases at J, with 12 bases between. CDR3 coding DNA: TGTGCCAGTACCGACAGAGTTGCAACTAATGAAAAACTGTTTTTT. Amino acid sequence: CASTDRVATNEKLFF. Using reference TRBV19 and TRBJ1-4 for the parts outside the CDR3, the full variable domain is DGGITQSPKYLFRKEGQNVTLSCEQNLNHDAMYWYRQDPGQGLRLIYYSQIVNDFQKGDIAEGYSVSREKKESFPLTVTSAQKNPTAFYLCASTDRVATNEKLFFGSGTQLSVL.

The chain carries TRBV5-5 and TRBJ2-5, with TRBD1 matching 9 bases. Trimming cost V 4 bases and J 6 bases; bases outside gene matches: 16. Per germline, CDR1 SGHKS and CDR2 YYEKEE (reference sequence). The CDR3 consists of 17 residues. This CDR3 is CASSMTGGTGSMQTQYF. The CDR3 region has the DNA TGTGCCAGCAGCATGACCGGAGGGACAGGGTCTATGCAGACCCAGTACTTC.